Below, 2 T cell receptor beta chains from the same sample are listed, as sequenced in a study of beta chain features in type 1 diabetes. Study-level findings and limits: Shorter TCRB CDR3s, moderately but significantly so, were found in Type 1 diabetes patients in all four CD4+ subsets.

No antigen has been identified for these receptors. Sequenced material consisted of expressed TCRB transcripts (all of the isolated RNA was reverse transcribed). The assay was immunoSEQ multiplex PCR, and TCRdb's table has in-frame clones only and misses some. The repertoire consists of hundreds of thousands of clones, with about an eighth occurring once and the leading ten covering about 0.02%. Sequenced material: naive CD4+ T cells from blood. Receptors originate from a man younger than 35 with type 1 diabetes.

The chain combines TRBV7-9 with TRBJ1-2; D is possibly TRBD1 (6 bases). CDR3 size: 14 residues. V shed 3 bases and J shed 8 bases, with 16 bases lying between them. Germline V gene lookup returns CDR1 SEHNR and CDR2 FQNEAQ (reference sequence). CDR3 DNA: TGTGCCAGCAGCTTGGGGGGCCCGATAGGAGGCTACACCTTC. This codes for CASSLGGPIGGYTF.

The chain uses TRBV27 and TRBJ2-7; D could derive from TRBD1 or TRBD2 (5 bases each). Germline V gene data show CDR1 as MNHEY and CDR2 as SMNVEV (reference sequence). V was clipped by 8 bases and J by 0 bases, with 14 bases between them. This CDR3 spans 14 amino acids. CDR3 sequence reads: CASQQGRTSYEQYF. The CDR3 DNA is TGTGCCAGCCAGCAGGGACGGACCTCCTACGAGCAGTACTTC.